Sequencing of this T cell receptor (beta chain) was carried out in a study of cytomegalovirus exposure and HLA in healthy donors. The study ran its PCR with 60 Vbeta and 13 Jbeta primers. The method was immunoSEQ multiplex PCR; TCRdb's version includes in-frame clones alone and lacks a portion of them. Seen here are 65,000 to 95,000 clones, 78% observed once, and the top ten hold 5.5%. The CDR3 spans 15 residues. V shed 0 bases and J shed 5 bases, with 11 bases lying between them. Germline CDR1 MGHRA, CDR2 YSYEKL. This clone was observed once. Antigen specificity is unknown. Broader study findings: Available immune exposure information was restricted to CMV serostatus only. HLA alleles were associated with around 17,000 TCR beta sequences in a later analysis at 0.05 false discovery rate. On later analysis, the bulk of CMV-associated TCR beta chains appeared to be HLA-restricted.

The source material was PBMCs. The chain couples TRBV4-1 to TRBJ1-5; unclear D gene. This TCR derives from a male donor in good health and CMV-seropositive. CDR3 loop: CASSQEETTYQPQHF. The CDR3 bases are TGCGCCAGCAGCCAAGAAGAGACAACTTATCAGCCCCAGCATTTT.